These T cell receptor beta chains were read from a single sample in a study of shared clonotypes between healthy human individuals. Repertoires were generated with immunoSEQ multiplex PCR, while TCRdb's copy carries only in-frame clones and drops some. This table holds about 490,000 clones, over 65% found once. Sequenced material: PBMCs. These receptors were taken from a woman in her thirties or forties in good health. Some clones in this sample may be carry-over from other donors' samples. Each CDR3 is given with its conserved first and last residue. A D gene is named only where the DNA matches it firmly. Not all rows give a size; the values are once, few, many and, for expanded clones, a class.

V	size	D	J	CDR3	DNA
TRBV5-1	NA	TRBD1	TRBJ1-2	CASSLGDRRNYGYTF	TGCGCCAGCAGCTTGGGGGACAGACGTAACTATGGCTACACCTTC
TRBV7-9	NA	NA	TRBJ2-1	CASSFLYNEQFF	TGTGCCAGCAGCTTTCTATACAATGAGCAGTTCTTC
TRBV7-7	NA	NA	TRBJ2-1	CASSCIKSSYEQFF	TGTGCTAGCAGCTGCATTAAAAGCAGCTATGAGCAGTTCTTC
TRBV30	NA	NA	TRBJ2-7	CAWSQLGSPTYEQYF	TGTGCCTGGAGCCAACTCGGCAGCCCTACCTACGAGCAGTACTTC
TRBV14	NA	NA	TRBJ2-3	CASSQGWSGYTQYF	TGTGCCAGCAGCCAAGGTTGGTCGGGTTATACGCAGTATTTT
TRBV30	NA	TRBD1	TRBJ2-6	CAWSGQGWGSGANVLTF	TGTGCCTGGAGTGGACAGGGATGGGGCTCTGGGGCCAACGTCCTGACTTTC
TRBV28	NA	NA	TRBJ1-2	CASSTAAAGYTF	TGTGCCAGCAGCACCGCGGCGGCTGGCTACACCTTC
TRBV11-2	NA	NA	TRBJ2-7	CASSLDVYEQYF	TGTGCCAGCAGCTTAGATGTATACGAGCAGTACTTC
TRBV30	NA	NA	TRBJ2-2	CAWRRAGFDWDTGELFF	TGTGCCTGGAGACGGGCAGGGTTCGACTGGGACACCGGGGAGCTGTTTTTT
TRBV10-3	few	TRBD2	TRBJ2-1	CAISESTSGRALYNEQFF	TGTGCCATCAGTGAGTCGACTAGCGGGAGGGCCCTCTACAATGAGCAGTTCTTC
TRBV11-2	NA	NA	TRBJ2-1	CASSFGEQFF	TGTGCCAGCAGCTTCGGGGAGCAGTTCTTC
TRBV7-8	NA	NA	TRBJ1-5	CASSLNAQYSNQPQHF	TGTGCCAGCAGCTTAAATGCCCAATATAGCAATCAGCCCCAGCATTTT
TRBV2	NA	TRBD2	TRBJ2-5	CAGGAGGPPQETQYF	TGTGCCGGCGGGGCGGGAGGGCCTCCTCAAGAGACCCAGTACTTC
TRBV15	few	TRBD1	TRBJ2-1	CATSADRELVNEQFF	TGTGCCACCAGCGCCGACAGGGAGTTGGTTAATGAGCAGTTCTTC
TRBV18	NA	TRBD2	TRBJ2-1	CASSPGLGFYNEQFF	TGTGCCAGCTCACCGGGACTAGGTTTCTACAATGAGCAGTTCTTC
TRBV28	NA	TRBD1	TRBJ2-2	CASSAGTGNTGELFF	TGTGCCAGCAGCGCCGGGACAGGGAACACCGGGGAGCTGTTTTTT
TRBV7-2	NA	NA	TRBJ1-5	CASSLAAAAGNQPQHF	TGTGCCAGCAGCTTAGCGGCCGCAGCCGGCAATCAGCCCCAGCATTTT
TRBV29-1	NA	NA	TRBJ1-4	CSAAGQQNEKLFF	TGCAGCGCTGCAGGTCAGCAGAATGAAAAACTGTTTTTT
TRBV11-2	NA	NA	TRBJ2-3	CASSVGQLGTQYF	TGTGCCAGCAGCGTCGGACAGTTAGGTACGCAGTATTTT
TRBV14	NA	NA	TRBJ2-5	CASSQGAGRVQETQYF	TGTGCCAGCAGCCAAGGGGCGGGCCGGGTCCAAGAGACCCAGTACTTC
TRBV7-3	NA	TRBD2	TRBJ2-3	CASSLTGLAGVTDTQYF	TGTGCCAGCAGCTTAACCGGACTAGCGGGAGTCACAGATACGCAGTATTTT
TRBV18	few	NA	TRBJ1-4	CASSKDRNEKLFF	TGTGCCAGCTCAAAGGACCGCAATGAAAAACTGTTTTTT
TRBV4-3	once	NA	TRBJ2-3	CASSQDGDLTDTQYF	TGCGCCAGCAGCCAAGATGGAGACCTCACAGATACGCAGTATTTT
TRBV11-2	NA	NA	TRBJ2-7	CASSLISSRGGEQYF	TGTGCCAGCAGCTTAATTTCGAGTCGAGGAGGCGAGCAGTACTTC
TRBV7-2	NA	NA	TRBJ2-1	CASSLHQTPEQFF	TGTGCCAGCAGCCTCCATCAGACACCTGAGCAGTTCTTC
TRBV30	NA	TRBD1	TRBJ2-7	CAWSGQGSTYEQYF	TGTGCCTGGAGTGGACAGGGCTCTACCTACGAGCAGTACTTC
TRBV5-1	NA	NA	TRBJ1-2	CASSETIGEGGYTF	TGCGCCAGCAGCGAGACGATTGGGGAGGGTGGCTACACCTTC
TRBV18	NA	TRBD2	TRBJ2-1	CASSPIRTSGIYEQFF	TGTGCCAGCTCACCAATTCGGACTAGCGGGATCTATGAGCAGTTCTTC
TRBV6-5	NA	NA	TRBJ2-1	CASSPGRGDEQFF	TGTGCCAGCAGTCCGGGGAGAGGGGATGAGCAGTTCTTC
TRBV19	NA	NA	TRBJ2-7	CASSRSTGQGDGQYF	TGTGCCAGTAGTAGGTCGACTGGCCAGGGTGACGGGCAGTACTTC
TRBV7-2	NA	NA	TRBJ1-2	CASSFRADYGYTF	TGTGCCAGCAGCTTTCGGGCAGACTATGGCTACACCTTC
TRBV11-3	few	TRBD1	TRBJ2-7	CASSLRAGEDRAAIYEQYF	TGTGCCAGCAGCTTAAGGGCCGGGGAGGACAGGGCTGCGATATACGAGCAGTACTTC
TRBV7-3	NA	NA	TRBJ2-7	CASSKGAGALFYEQYF	TGTGCCAGCAGCAAGGGGGCGGGAGCCCTTTTCTACGAGCAGTACTTC
TRBV5-1	NA	NA	TRBJ2-1	CASSLALGTGVQNEQFF	TGCGCCAGCAGCTTGGCCCTAGGGACCGGGGTGCAAAATGAGCAGTTCTTC
TRBV30	NA	NA	TRBJ2-5	CAWSVGVEETQYF	TGTGCCTGGAGTGTTGGGGTCGAGGAGACCCAGTACTTC
TRBV4-2	NA	NA	TRBJ1-5	CASSQAPGRPQHF	TGTGCCAGCAGCCAAGCCCCCGGGAGGCCCCAGCATTTT
TRBV7-3	once	NA	TRBJ1-5	CASSTSGGTISVGQHF	TGTGCCAGCAGCACTAGCGGCGGGACAATCAGCGTGGGCCAGCATTTT
TRBV7-9	NA	NA	TRBJ2-7	CASSLGDSYEQYF	TGTGCCAGCAGCTTAGGAGACAGCTACGAGCAGTACTTC
TRBV27	NA	NA	TRBJ2-5	CASSLTGATFFETQYF	TGTGCCAGCAGCCTGACAGGAGCTACCTTCTTCGAGACCCAGTACTTC
TRBV9	NA	TRBD1	TRBJ2-2	CASSPRQGLDTGELFF	TGTGCCAGCAGCCCCAGACAGGGGCTGGACACCGGGGAGCTGTTTTTT
TRBV7-9	NA	NA	TRBJ1-4	CASSLPVAAFNEKLFF	TGTGCCAGCAGCTTACCGGTGGCAGCCTTCAATGAAAAACTGTTTTTT
TRBV20-1	NA	NA	TRBJ1-2	CSARRSDGYTF	TGCAGTGCTCGTAGGAGTGATGGCTACACCTTC
TRBV18	NA	NA	TRBJ2-7	CASSPSLDEQYF	TGTGCCAGCTCACCGTCACTCGACGAGCAGTACTTC
TRBV2	NA	TRBD2	TRBJ2-3	CASRDGLAKDTQYF	TGTGCCAGCAGAGATGGACTAGCAAAAGATACGCAGTATTTT
TRBV11-2	NA	NA	TRBJ1-5	CASSLGLQSNQPQHF	TGTGCCAGCAGCTTAGGGCTACAGAGCAATCAGCCCCAGCATTTT
TRBV6-5	NA	NA	TRBJ2-3	CASSYAPGISTDTQYF	TGTGCCAGCAGTTACGCCCCGGGGATTAGCACAGATACGCAGTATTTT
TRBV9	NA	NA	TRBJ1-4	CASSPRGGPGREKLFF	TGTGCCAGCAGCCCCAGAGGGGGGCCCGGCCGTGAAAAACTGTTTTTT
TRBV28	NA	NA	TRBJ1-2	CASSLFSLYGYTF	TGTGCCAGCAGTTTATTTTCCCTCTATGGCTACACCTTC
TRBV18	NA	NA	TRBJ2-1	CASTSTGNEQFF	TGTGCCAGCACTTCTACGGGGAATGAGCAGTTCTTC
TRBV10-1	NA	NA	TRBJ2-6	CASSEAAGTPDSGANVLTF	TGCGCCAGCAGTGAGGCAGCCGGGACACCCGACTCTGGGGCCAACGTCCTGACTTTC
TRBV20-1	NA	NA	TRBJ2-5	CSARLQETQYF	TGCAGTGCTAGGCTACAAGAGACCCAGTACTTC
TRBV29-1	NA	NA	TRBJ2-5	CSVSLGGHRQETQYF	TGCAGCGTCTCCTTAGGGGGACACCGCCAAGAGACCCAGTACTTC